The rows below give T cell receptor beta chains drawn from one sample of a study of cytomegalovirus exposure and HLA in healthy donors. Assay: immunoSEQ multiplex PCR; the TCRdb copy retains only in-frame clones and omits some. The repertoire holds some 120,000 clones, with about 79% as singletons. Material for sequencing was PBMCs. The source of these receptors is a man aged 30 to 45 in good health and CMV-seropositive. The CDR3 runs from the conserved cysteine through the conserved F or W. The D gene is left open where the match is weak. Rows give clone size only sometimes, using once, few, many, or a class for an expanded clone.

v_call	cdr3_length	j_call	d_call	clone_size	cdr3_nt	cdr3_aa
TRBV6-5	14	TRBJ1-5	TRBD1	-	TGTGCCAGCAGCAAAGACAGGGCCAATCAGCCCCAGCATTTT	CASSKDRANQPQHF
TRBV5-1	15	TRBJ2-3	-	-	TGCGCCAGCAGACTGACACCGTTCGGCACAGATACGCAGTATTTT	CASRLTPFGTDTQYF
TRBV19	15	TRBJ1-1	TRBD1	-	TGTGCCAGTACATACAGGGGTGTTATGGTGACTGAAGCTTTCTTT	CASTYRGVMVTEAFF
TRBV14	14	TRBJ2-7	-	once	TGCGCCAGCAGCCAGGCCGGGACTGGGTACGAGCAGTACTTC	CASSQAGTGYEQYF
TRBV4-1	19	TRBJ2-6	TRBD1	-	TGCGCCAGCAGCCAGACGGAGACAGGGGGAATCTCTGGGGCCAACGGCCTGACTTTC	CASSQTETGGISGANGLTF
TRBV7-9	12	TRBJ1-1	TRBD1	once	TGTGCCAGCAGCCTGGGACAGGGAGGGGCTTTCTTT	CASSLGQGGAFF
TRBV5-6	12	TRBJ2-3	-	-	TGTGCCAGCAGCTTCGACCCAAACGAGGCGTATTTT	CASSFDPNEAYF
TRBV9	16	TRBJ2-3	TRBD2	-	TGTGCCAGCAGCCCAGCGTGGGGCGGGGGTACAGATACGCAGTATTTT	CASSPAWGGGTDTQYF
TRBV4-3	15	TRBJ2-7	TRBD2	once	TGCGCCAGCAGCCAAGATACTAGCGGGGTCTACGAGCAGTACTTC	CASSQDTSGVYEQYF
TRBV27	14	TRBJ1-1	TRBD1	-	TGTGCCAGCAGACTAACAGGGGCCATCACTGAAGCTTTCTTT	CASRLTGAITEAFF
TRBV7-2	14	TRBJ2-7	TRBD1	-	TGTGCCAGCAGGTCGACAGGGGGTACCGACGAGCAGTACTTC	CASRSTGGTDEQYF
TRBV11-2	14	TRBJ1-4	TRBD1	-	TGTGCCAGCCGGGCCGGGACAGGGGATGAAAAACTGTTTTTT	CASRAGTGDEKLFF
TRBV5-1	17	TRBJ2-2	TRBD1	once	TGCGCCAGCAGTACAAACGTCGACAGGGCGAACACCGGGGAGCTGTTTTTT	CASSTNVDRANTGELFF
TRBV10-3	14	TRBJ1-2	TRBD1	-	TGTGCCATCAGTGAGTTAACAGGGGTATATGGCTACACCTTC	CAISELTGVYGYTF
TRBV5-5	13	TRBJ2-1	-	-	TGTGCCAGCAGCTTGGCGGTCTCCAATGAGCAGTTCTTC	CASSLAVSNEQFF
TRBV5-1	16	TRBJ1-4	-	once	TGCGCCAGCAGCTTGTCAGTCCTGTCAACTAATGAAAAACTGTTTTTT	CASSLSVLSTNEKLFF
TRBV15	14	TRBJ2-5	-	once	TGTGCCACCAGCAGAGATAGGGGCGAGGAGACCCAGTACTTC	CATSRDRGEETQYF
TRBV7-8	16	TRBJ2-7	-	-	TGTGCCAGCAGCTTCGAGGTGGGGGGGGCCACCTACGAGCAGTACTTC	CASSFEVGGATYEQYF
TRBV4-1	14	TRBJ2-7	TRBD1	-	TGCGCCAGCAGCAAGGGGGACAGGGGCTACGAGCAGTACTTC	CASSKGDRGYEQYF
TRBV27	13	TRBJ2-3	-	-	TGTGCCAGCAGTTTAGCCTACACAGATACGCAGTATTTT	CASSLAYTDTQYF
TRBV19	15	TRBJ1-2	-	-	TGTGCCAGTAAGAGGCGCGACTTAGCTAACTATGGCTACACCTTC	CASKRRDLANYGYTF
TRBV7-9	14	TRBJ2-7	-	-	TGTGCCAGCAGCTTAGTCGAGAACGCCTACGAGCAGTACTTC	CASSLVENAYEQYF
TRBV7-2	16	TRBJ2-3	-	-	TGTGCCAGCAGCACCTGGACTGGGACTGGAACAGATACGCAGTATTTT	CASSTWTGTGTDTQYF
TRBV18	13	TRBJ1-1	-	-	TGTGCCAGCTCACCTGTAGTGAACACTGAAGCTTTCTTT	CASSPVVNTEAFF
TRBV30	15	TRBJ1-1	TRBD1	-	TGTGCCTGGAGTGACCCGGGACAGGGCAACACTGAAGCTTTCTTT	CAWSDPGQGNTEAFF
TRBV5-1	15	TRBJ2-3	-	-	TGCGCCAGCGGCGGCAGGGGAGCTCCCACAGATACGCAGTATTTT	CASGGRGAPTDTQYF
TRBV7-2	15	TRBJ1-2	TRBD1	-	TGTGCCAGCAGCTCCAGTCCAGGGGGCGTCTATGGCTACACCTTC	CASSSSPGGVYGYTF
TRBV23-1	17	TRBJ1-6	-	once	TGCGCCAGCAGTCAACCCGACCCCAGGGGCGGCAATTCACCCCTCCACTTT	CASSQPDPRGGNSPLHF
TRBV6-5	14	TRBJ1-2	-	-	TGTGCCAGCAGTTACTCGTTGGTCGGTTATGGCTACACCTTC	CASSYSLVGYGYTF
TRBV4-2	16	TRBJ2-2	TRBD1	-	TGTGCCAGCAGCCGCGTACAGGGGAGGAACACCGGGGAGCTGTTTTTT	CASSRVQGRNTGELFF
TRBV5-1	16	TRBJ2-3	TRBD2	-	TGCGCCAGCAGCTTGTCGGTAGCGGGGAGCACAGATACGCAGTATTTT	CASSLSVAGSTDTQYF
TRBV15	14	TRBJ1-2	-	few	TGTGCCACCAGCGCTAGATTCGTCGGGGGGGGCTACACCTTC	CATSARFVGGGYTF
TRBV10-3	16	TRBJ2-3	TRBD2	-	TGTGCCATCAGTGGGGGACTAGCCCGAGACTCAGATACGCAGTATTTT	CAISGGLARDSDTQYF
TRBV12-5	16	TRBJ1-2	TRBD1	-	TGTGCTAGTGGTTTGGCCCCGGGACAGGCTAACTATGGCTACACCTTC	CASGLAPGQANYGYTF
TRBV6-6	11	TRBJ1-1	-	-	TGTGCCAGCAGTTCTCAGGGTGAAGCTTTCTTT	CASSSQGEAFF
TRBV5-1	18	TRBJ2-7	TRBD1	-	TGCGCCAGCAGCTTGGGACAGGGGGCCCATATCAGCTCCTACGAGCAGTACTTC	CASSLGQGAHISSYEQYF
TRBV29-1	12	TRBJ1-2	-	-	TGCAGCGTTGAAGATCCAGGGAAAGGCTACACCTTC	CSVEDPGKGYTF
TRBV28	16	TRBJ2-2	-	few	TGTGCCAGCTCACCTGCTGACGGGTATCGCACCGGGGAGCTGTTTTTT	CASSPADGYRTGELFF
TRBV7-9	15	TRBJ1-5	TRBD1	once	TGTGCCAGCAGCCCTGGACAGGGGCCTTTCATGCCCCAGCATTTT	CASSPGQGPFMPQHF
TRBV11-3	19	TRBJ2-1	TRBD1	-	TGTGCCAGCAGCTTAATGGGGACAGGGGGACTTGAACGTACAAATGAGCAGTTCTTC	CASSLMGTGGLERTNEQFF
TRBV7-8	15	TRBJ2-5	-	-	TGTGCCAGCAGCTTAGTTCCAGAGCTGGAGGAGACCCAGTACTTC	CASSLVPELEETQYF
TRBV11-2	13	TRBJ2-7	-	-	TGTGCCAGCAGCCTACCCGTCCACTACGAGCAGTACTTC	CASSLPVHYEQYF
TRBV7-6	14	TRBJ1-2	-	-	TGTGCCAGCAGCTTAGGGGCAGGGGACTATGGCTACACCTTC	CASSLGAGDYGYTF
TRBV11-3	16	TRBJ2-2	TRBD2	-	TGTGCCAGCAGCTTACGGGCTCGGGGAGGGACCGGGGAGCTGTTTTTT	CASSLRARGGTGELFF
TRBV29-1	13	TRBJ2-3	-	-	TGCAGCGTTACACAGTCGATCACAGATACGCAGTATTTT	CSVTQSITDTQYF
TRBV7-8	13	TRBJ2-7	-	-	TGTGCCAGCAGCTGGCGACCGGGCTACGAGCAGTACTTC	CASSWRPGYEQYF
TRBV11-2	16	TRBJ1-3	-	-	TGTGCCAGCAGCTCAACACAGGGCTTCTCTGGAAACACCATATATTTT	CASSSTQGFSGNTIYF
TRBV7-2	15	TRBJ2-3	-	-	TGTGCCAGCAGCGGACCAACAGGGTACACAGATACGCAGTATTTT	CASSGPTGYTDTQYF
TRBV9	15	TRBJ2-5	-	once	TGTGCCAGCAGCGTAGATCTGGCGGTTCAAGAGACCCAGTACTTC	CASSVDLAVQETQYF
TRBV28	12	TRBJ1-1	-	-	TGTGCCAGCAGTTCATCGGTACCTGAAGCTTTCTTT	CASSSSVPEAFF
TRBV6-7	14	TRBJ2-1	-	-	TGTGCCAGCAGTTACGACTCTGGGAGCAATGAGCAGTTCTTC	CASSYDSGSNEQFF
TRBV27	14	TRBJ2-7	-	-	TGTGCCAGCAGTCCCGGGGTGTATTCCTACGAGCAGTACTTC	CASSPGVYSYEQYF
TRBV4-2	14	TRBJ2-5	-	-	TGTGCCAGCAGCCACGGACAGGGAGGGGAGACCCAGTACTTC	CASSHGQGGETQYF